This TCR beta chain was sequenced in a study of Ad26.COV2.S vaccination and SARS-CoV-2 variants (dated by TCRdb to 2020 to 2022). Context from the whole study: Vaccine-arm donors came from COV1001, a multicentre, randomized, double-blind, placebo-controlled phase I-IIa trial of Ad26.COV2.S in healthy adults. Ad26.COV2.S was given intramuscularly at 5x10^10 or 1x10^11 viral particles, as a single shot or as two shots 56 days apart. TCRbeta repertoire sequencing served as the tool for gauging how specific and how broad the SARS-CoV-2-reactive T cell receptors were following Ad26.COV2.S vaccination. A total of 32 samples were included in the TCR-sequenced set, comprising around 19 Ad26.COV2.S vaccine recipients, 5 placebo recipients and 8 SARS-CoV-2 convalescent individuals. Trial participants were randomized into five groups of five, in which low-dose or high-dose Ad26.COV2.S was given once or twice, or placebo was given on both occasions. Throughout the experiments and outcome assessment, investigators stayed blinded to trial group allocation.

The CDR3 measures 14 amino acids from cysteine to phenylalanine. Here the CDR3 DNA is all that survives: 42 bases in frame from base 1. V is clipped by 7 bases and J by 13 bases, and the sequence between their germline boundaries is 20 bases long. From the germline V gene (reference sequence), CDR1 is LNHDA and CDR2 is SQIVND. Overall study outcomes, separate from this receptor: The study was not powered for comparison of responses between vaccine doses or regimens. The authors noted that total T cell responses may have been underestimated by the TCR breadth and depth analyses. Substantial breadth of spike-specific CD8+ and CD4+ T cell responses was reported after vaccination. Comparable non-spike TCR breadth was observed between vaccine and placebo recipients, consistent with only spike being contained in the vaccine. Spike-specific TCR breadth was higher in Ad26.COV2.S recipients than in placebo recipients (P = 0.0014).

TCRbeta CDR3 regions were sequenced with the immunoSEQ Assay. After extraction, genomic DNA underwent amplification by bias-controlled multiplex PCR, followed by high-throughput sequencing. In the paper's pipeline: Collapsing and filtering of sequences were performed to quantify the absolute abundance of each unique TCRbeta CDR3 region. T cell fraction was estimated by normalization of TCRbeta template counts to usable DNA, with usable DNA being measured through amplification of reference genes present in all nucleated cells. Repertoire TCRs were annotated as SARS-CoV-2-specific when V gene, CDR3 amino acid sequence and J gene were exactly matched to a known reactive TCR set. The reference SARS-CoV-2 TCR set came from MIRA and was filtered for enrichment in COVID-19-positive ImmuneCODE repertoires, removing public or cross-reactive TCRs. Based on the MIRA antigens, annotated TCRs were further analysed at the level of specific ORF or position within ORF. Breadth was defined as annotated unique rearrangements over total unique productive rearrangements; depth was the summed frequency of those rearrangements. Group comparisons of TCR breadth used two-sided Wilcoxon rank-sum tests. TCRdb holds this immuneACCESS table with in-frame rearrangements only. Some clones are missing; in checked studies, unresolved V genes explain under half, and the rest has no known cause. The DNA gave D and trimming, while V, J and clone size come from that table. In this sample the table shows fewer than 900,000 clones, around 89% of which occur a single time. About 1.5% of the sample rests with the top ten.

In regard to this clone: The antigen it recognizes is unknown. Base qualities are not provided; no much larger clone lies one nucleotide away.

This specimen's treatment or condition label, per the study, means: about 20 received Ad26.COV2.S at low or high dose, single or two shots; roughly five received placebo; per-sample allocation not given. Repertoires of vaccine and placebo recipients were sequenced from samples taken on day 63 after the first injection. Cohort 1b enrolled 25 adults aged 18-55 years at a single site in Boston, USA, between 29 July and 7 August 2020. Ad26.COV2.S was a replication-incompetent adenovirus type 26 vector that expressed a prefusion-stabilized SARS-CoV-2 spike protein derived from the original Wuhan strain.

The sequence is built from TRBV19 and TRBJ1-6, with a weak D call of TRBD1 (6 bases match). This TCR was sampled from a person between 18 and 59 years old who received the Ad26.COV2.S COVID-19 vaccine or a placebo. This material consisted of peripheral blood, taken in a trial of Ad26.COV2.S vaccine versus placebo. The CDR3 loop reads CASIPTGQGSPLHF. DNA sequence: TGTGCCAGTATTCCCACCGGGCAGGGGTCTCCCCTCCACTTT.